The rows below give T cell receptor beta chains drawn from one sample of a study of blood T cells in healthy people across ages. In TCRdb, the 5' RACE reads were re-called with MiXCR into one record per CDR3 protein. The data hold roughly 1.7 million distinct CDR3 sequences, with 34% observed a single time. The specimen sequenced was blood. These receptors were collected from a woman under 40 in good health. The CDR3 runs from the conserved cysteine through the conserved F or W. Fields, in order: clone size, J gene, V gene, D gene, CDR3 protein, CDR3 DNA. D genes are given only for firm matches. Some rows have no size entry. The others give once, few or many, or a class for an expanded clone.

>.|TRBJ2-7|TRBV12-3/TRBV12-4|TRBD2
CASSSRTSGGDREQYF
TGTGCCAGCAGTTCGAGGACTAGCGGGGGGGATCGGGAGCAGTACTTC
>few|TRBJ1-2|TRBV30|.
CAWSVEAANYGYTF
TGTGCCTGGAGTGTAGAGGCAGCCAACTATGGCTACACCTTC
>.|TRBJ1-6|TRBV5-1|.
CASSSGRPGNSPLHF
TGCGCCAGCAGTTCGGGTCGACCAGGGAATTCACCCCTCCACTTT
>.|TRBJ2-4|TRBV27|.
CASSAPGRPEQYF
TGTGCCAGCAGCGCCCCAGGACGACCAGAGCAGTACTTC
>.|TRBJ2-1|TRBV6-1|.
CASSEIRAGHNEQFF
TGTGCCAGCAGTGAAATCCGCGCGGGGCACAATGAGCAGTTCTTC
>once|TRBJ2-5|TRBV5-6|.
CAGRRAGRQETQYF
TGTGCCGGCAGGAGAGCAGGGCGGCAAGAGACCCAGTACTTC
>many|TRBJ2-3|TRBV29-1|.
CSAQDTHTQYF
TGCAGCGCCCAGGACACTCATACGCAGTATTTT
>few|TRBJ2-3|TRBV20-1|.
CSASAHLGTTGGDTQYF
TGCAGTGCTAGTGCCCATCTTGGGACTACAGGGGGTGATACGCAGTATTTT
>.|TRBJ1-5|TRBV12-3/TRBV12-4|.
CASSLGQFANQPQHF
TGTGCCAGCAGCTTAGGACAGTTTGCCAATCAGCCCCAGCATTTT
>.|TRBJ2-1|TRBV6-2/TRBV6-3|TRBD1
CASRYDRGVNEQFF
TGTGCCAGCAGGTACGACAGGGGGGTCAATGAGCAGTTCTTC
>.|TRBJ2-7|TRBV20-1|.
CSARDPGGNGRYEQYF
TGCAGTGCTAGAGATCCCGGCGGGAATGGCCGCTACGAGCAGTACTTC
>many|TRBJ2-1|TRBV12-3/TRBV12-4|TRBD2
CATIPNGGLADTPRVAEQFF
TGTGCCACCATTCCCAATGGGGGACTAGCGGACACCCCTCGCGTGGCTGAGCAGTTCTTC
>.|TRBJ2-1|TRBV15|TRBD2
CATSRDRLAGPYNEQFF
TGTGCCACCAGCAGAGATCGACTAGCCGGGCCCTACAATGAGCAGTTCTTC
>few|TRBJ2-7|TRBV27|TRBD2
CASRIAGGDPEQYF
TGTGCCAGCCGTATAGCGGGAGGCGATCCCGAGCAGTACTTC
>.|TRBJ1-1|TRBV7-9|.
CASSLSRVPEAFF
TGTGCCAGCAGCTTATCCAGGGTCCCTGAAGCTTTCTTT
>.|TRBJ2-1|TRBV6-1|.
CASSDGFGPSYNEQFF
TGTGCCAGCAGTGACGGGTTCGGGCCCTCCTACAATGAGCAGTTCTTC
>.|TRBJ2-1|TRBV24-1|TRBD2
CATSDPPGSGRFYEQFF
TGTGCCACCAGTGACCCACCCGGGAGCGGGAGGTTCTATGAGCAGTTCTTC
>few|TRBJ2-5|TRBV5-1|.
CASSPLLQGPETQYF
TGCGCCAGCAGCCCACTCCTACAGGGCCCAGAGACCCAGTACTTC
>few|TRBJ2-5|TRBV2|TRBD2
CASNTRSGEGETQYF
TGTGCCAGCAATACGAGGTCCGGGGAGGGGGAGACCCAGTACTTC
>.|TRBJ2-4|TRBV21-1|.
CASSKGAGAKNIQYF
TGTGCCAGCAGCAAAGGAGCGGGAGCCAAAAACATTCAGTACTTC
>few|TRBJ2-7|TRBV29-1|.
CSVESGDSYEQYF
TGCAGCGTTGAATCAGGGGACTCCTACGAGCAGTACTTC
>.|TRBJ1-6|TRBV20-1|TRBD1
CSARDSGTGNSPLHF
TGCAGTGCGCGGGATTCCGGGACAGGGAATTCACCCCTCCACTTT
>once|TRBJ1-6|TRBV5-1|.
CASSLGQGSDSPLHF
TGCGCCAGCAGCTTGGGGCAGGGTTCGGATTCACCCCTCCACTTT
>.|TRBJ2-1|TRBV6-5|TRBD2
CASSPSGEYSYNEQFF
TGTGCCAGCAGTCCTAGCGGGGAGTACTCCTACAATGAGCAGTTCTTC
>.|TRBJ2-6|TRBV6-6|.
CASSYSEVAGANVLTF
TGTGCCAGCAGTTACTCCGAGGTAGCTGGGGCCAACGTCCTGACTTTC
>few|TRBJ2-3|TRBV7-3|.
CASSLLDSDTQYF
TGTGCCAGCAGCTTATTAGACTCGGATACGCAGTATTTT
>.|TRBJ1-1|TRBV5-1|TRBD1
CASSPDRVGGEAFF
TGCGCCAGCAGCCCGGACAGGGTCGGGGGTGAAGCTTTCTTT
>few|TRBJ2-5|TRBV12-3/TRBV12-4|TRBD2
CASSLLAGGRWTQYF
TGTGCCAGCAGTTTATTAGCGGGGGGCCGTTGGACCCAGTACTTC
>.|TRBJ2-7|TRBV25-1|.
CASSEYGRSYEQYF
TGTGCCAGCAGTGAATACGGGCGTTCCTACGAGCAGTACTTC
>.|TRBJ2-6|TRBV7-6|.
CASSPIGPSGANVLTF
TGTGCCAGCAGCCCCATCGGGCCCTCTGGGGCCAACGTCCTGACTTTC
>.|TRBJ1-1|TRBV5-5|.
CASSRRQTEAFF
TGTGCCAGCAGTCGCCGACAGACTGAAGCTTTCTTT
>few|TRBJ2-1|TRBV7-8|TRBD2
CASNALAGGNEQFF
TGTGCCAGCAACGCACTAGCGGGGGGCAATGAGCAGTTCTTC